This T cell receptor beta chain was found in a study of T cells in Graves' hyperthyroidism and ophthalmopathy. At least ten counts were recorded for this clonotype. TCR beta CDR3 region amplification was performed from RNA transcripts. Researchers ran a first-round RT-PCR on the TCR CDR3 using the HTBI primer set. In TCRdb, the multiplex PCR reads were re-called with MiXCR into one record per CDR3 protein. This repertoire shows a few hundred thousand distinct CDR3 sequences, around 45% found once; its top ten account for just under 8.5%. J lost 4 bases, V lost 3 bases, and 10 bases had no gene match. Per the germline V gene, CDR1 is SGHTA and CDR2 is FQGNSA. CDR3 length: 16 amino acids.

This chain links TRBV7-2 with TRBJ1-2; 8 bases agree with TRBD1. The specimen sequenced was peripheral blood or thyroid tissue (not recorded which). The sequence came from a young woman with Graves' hyperthyroidism. CDR3 bases: TGTGCCAGCAGCTTCAAAGGGACAGGCCCTGGCTATGGCTACACCTTC. Amino acid sequence: CASSFKGTGPGYGYTF.